Only a few counts were recorded for the clone carrying this T cell receptor beta chain. The antigen is not known. Only in-frame clones appear in the TCRdb table, and some are missing; sequencing was by immunoSEQ multiplex PCR. The table includes 70,000 to 80,000 clones, 65% to 90% detected once. CDR3 size: 13 residues. V dropped 11 bases and J dropped 0 bases, with 13 bases sitting between them. Germline V gene lookup returns CDR1 ENHRY and CDR2 SYGVKD. The data belong to a study of radiation and T cells in renal cell carcinoma. Overall study: Nephrectomy followed 15 Gy stereotactic body radiation by 4 weeks.

Time point in this sample: blood 2 weeks post-SBRT. Treatment noted: 15 Gy SBRT to primary tumor, nephrectomy 4 weeks later. The tumor was a clear cell renal cell carcinoma. Study conclusions and caveats: No pretreatment tumor biopsies were available for baseline clonotypes. In blood, top tumor clones expanded by 2 weeks, shrinking by 4.

The rearrangement joins TRBV10-3 to TRBJ1-1; tentatively, D is TRBD1 (5 bases). The specimen was blood, collected from a patient whose treatment included radiotherapy and nephrectomy. This sequence was found in a woman aged 45-65 years with renal cell carcinoma. CDR3 region: CAVGGVLNTEAFF. The DNA of the CDR3 is TGTGCCGTTGGGGGGGTGTTGAACACTGAAGCTTTCTTT.